This passage covers 24 T cell receptor beta chains from one sample sequenced in a study of shared clonotypes between healthy human individuals. This table comes from immunoSEQ multiplex PCR, and its TCRdb copy is limited to in-frame clones, with some not included. The sample lists 2,500,000 or so clones; roughly 92% were seen once. Material for sequencing was naive CD4+ T cells sorted from blood. Subset meaning: CD45RA+ positively selected. The receptors stem from a man between 18 and 29 years old in good health.

This chain links TRBV4-1 with TRBJ1-1; D uncertain. V was cut by 0 bases and J by 4 bases, with 9 bases left in between. The CDR3 has 14 amino acids. Per the germline V gene, CDR1 is MGHRA and CDR2 is YSYEKL. CDR3 in amino acids: CASSQDTGSTEAFF. The DNA for the CDR3 is TGCGCCAGCAGCCAAGATACCGGTAGCACTGAAGCTTTCTTT.

CDR3 in amino acids: CATDSYEQYF. CDR3 coding DNA: TGTGCCACTGACAGTTACGAGCAGTACTTC. The rearrangement uses TRBV6-1 and TRBJ2-7; tentative D call: TRBD1 (5 bases). Germline V gives CDR1 MNHNS, CDR2 SASEGT. CDR3 length: 10 residues. Trimming left V 10 bases short and J 4 bases short, with 8 bases between.

This clone occurred once. This rearrangement joins TRBV20-1 to TRBJ2-7; D ambiguous. Trimming left V 2 bases short and J 3 bases short, with 5 bases between. The CDR3 totals 11 residues. Germline V gene sequence: CDR1 DFQATT, CDR2 SNEGSKA (reference sequence). As DNA, the CDR3 is TGCAGTGCTAGAAACGACTACGAGCAGTACTTC. Amino acids: CSARNDYEQYF.

The rearrangement links TRBV18 to TRBJ1-2; TRBD1 matches at 11 bases. V lost 6 bases and J lost 3; bases outside the gene matches: 6. CDR1 and CDR2 from the germline V gene are KGHSH and LQKENI. The CDR3 is made up of 15 amino acids. The CDR3: CASSPSGQGDYGYTF. CDR3 in DNA: TGTGCCAGCTCCCCTTCGGGACAGGGGGACTATGGCTACACCTTC.

The rearrangement joins TRBV27 to TRBJ2-5; maybe TRBD2 (6 bases). Looked up from germline, CDR1 is MNHEY and CDR2 is SMNVEV (reference sequence). V lost 2 bases and J 3 bases, leaving 16 bases between the germline ends. The CDR3 has 16 amino acids. The CDR3 nucleotides read TGTGCCAGCAGTTTACTCTCCGGACTACCAGAAGAGACCCAGTACTTC. Encoded protein: CASSLLSGLPEETQYF.

This chain uses TRBV19 with TRBJ2-1, with TRBD2 identical over 8 bases. Germline CDR1 is LNHDA and CDR2 is SQIVND (reference sequence). The CDR3 is 18 residues long. J gave up 4 bases and V 2 bases, and 13 bases lay outside the gene matches. The CDR3 sequence: CASSIRSGSRKNYNEQFF. The CDR3 nucleotides are TGTGCCAGTAGTATACGGAGCGGGAGCCGCAAAAATTACAATGAGCAGTTCTTC. The full variable domain, with the rest looked up from reference TRBV19 and TRBJ2-1, is DGGITQSPKYLFRKEGQNVTLSCEQNLNHDAMYWYRQDPGQGLRLIYYSQIVNDFQKGDIAEGYSVSREKKESFPLTVTSAQKNPTAFYLCASSIRSGSRKNYNEQFFGPGTRLTVL.

The chain links TRBV2 to TRBJ1-3; D call uncertain. The V gene lost 4 bases and the J gene lost 0 bases, with 7 bases spanning the gap. The V gene's germline CDR1 is SNHLY and CDR2 FYNNEI. The CDR3 covers 14 residues. CDR3 nucleotide sequence: TGTGCCAGCAGTGGACACTCCTCTGGAAACACCATATATTTT. This sequence encodes CASSGHSSGNTIYF.

The chain has TRBV30 and TRBJ2-3; D is ambiguous. Germline CDR1 and CDR2: GTSNPN and SVGIG (reference sequence). The CDR3 contains 16 residues. V dropped 0 bases and J dropped 3 bases, with 16 bases sitting between them. Here the CDR3 reads CAWSVPGFTSTDTQYF. CDR3 DNA: TGTGCCTGGAGTGTACCAGGATTTACCTCAACAGATACGCAGTATTTT.

The CDR3 spells CASSLMIGAGPTEAFF. The CDR3, as DNA: TGTGCCAGCAGCTTAATGATCGGGGCTGGGCCCACTGAAGCTTTCTTT. The chain has TRBV5-4 and TRBJ1-1; weak D call: TRBD1 (5 bases). V was trimmed by 2 bases and J by 4 bases, leaving 18 bases between them. The CDR3 has 16 amino acids. CDR1 and CDR2 from the germline V gene are SGHNT and YYREEE (reference sequence).

V gene TRBV5-5 combines with J gene TRBJ1-1, with D possibly TRBD1 on 5 matching bases. V dropped 4 bases and J dropped 3 bases, with 19 bases sitting between them. CDR1 SGHKS and CDR2 YYEKEE come from the germline V gene (reference sequence). The CDR3 runs 16 residues. CDR3 bases: TGTGCCAGCAGCCCCGTTTCTTCAGGGAAGTACACTGAAGCTTTCTTT. Its translation is CASSPVSSGKYTEAFF.

V and J are TRBV2 and TRBJ1-6, with D unclear. The V gene's germline CDR1 is SNHLY and CDR2 FYNNEI. CDR3 length equals 15 residues. V was shortened by 2 bases and J by 7 bases, with 12 bases between the two germline ends. The CDR3 coding sequence is TGTGCCAGCAGTGAAAACGTAGCCAGCAATTCACCCCTCCACTTT. Protein product: CASSENVASNSPLHF.

This rearrangement joins TRBV11-2 to TRBJ2-4; D is unclear. CDR1 and CDR2 (germline): SGHAT, FQNNGV. Trimming shortened V by 1 base and J by 12 bases, and 13 bases separated the two germline ends. The CDR3 runs 13 residues. The DNA of the CDR3 is TGTGCCAGCAGCTTAGGGATTCAGGTTCATCAGTACTTC. Encoded protein: CASSLGIQVHQYF.

Notes on this clone: Other DNA sequences from this sample encode an identical CDR3 as well. The rearrangement joins TRBV11-3 to TRBJ2-5; D not resolved. This CDR3 has 12 amino acids. Germline V gene data show CDR1 as SGHNT and CDR2 as YENEEA. Trimming left V 1 base short and J 5 bases short, with 5 bases between. CDR3 in amino acids: CASSLGQETQYF. The CDR3 nucleotides are TGTGCCAGCAGCTTAGGTCAGGAGACCCAGTACTTC.

This clone was counted a single time. The rearrangement links TRBV30 to TRBJ2-4; D remains unclear. V shed 3 bases and J shed 0 bases, with 21 bases lying between them. CDR1 and CDR2 (germline): GTSNPN, SVGIG (reference sequence). The CDR3 extends over 18 amino acids. Here the CDR3 reads CAWRQGPAVELAKNIQYF. CDR3 coding DNA: TGTGCCTGGAGACAAGGTCCCGCGGTGGAGTTAGCCAAAAACATTCAGTACTTC.

The rearrangement links TRBV19 to TRBJ1-2; 8 positions agree with TRBD1. CDR3 length: 15 residues. CDR1 LNHDA and CDR2 SQIVND come from the germline V gene (reference sequence). With 3 bases clipped from V and 4 bases from J, the junction kept 7 bases outside the gene matches. Here the CDR3 reads CASSITGGSGYGYTF. The CDR3 bases are TGTGCCAGTAGTATTACAGGGGGAAGTGGCTATGGCTACACCTTC.

Worth noting for this clone: Other DNA sequences in this specimen translate into the identical CDR3. The gene calls are TRBV6-6 and TRBJ2-2; D uncertain. V lost 5 bases and J 4 bases, leaving 5 bases between the germline ends. CDR1 and CDR2 from the germline V gene are MNHNY and SVGAGI (reference sequence). The CDR3 has 12 amino acids. CDR3 DNA sequence: TGTGCCAGCAGTAGTAGCACCGGGGAGCTGTTTTTT. It specifies CASSSSTGELFF.

As regards this clone: The sample holds other DNA sequences that translate to the same CDR3. The J gene is TRBJ2-7, the V gene TRBV19; D not certain. CDR1 is LNHDA, CDR2 SQIVND, per germline (reference sequence). This CDR3 region has 11 residues. V was pared by 4 bases and J by 4 bases, with 5 bases between. As DNA, the CDR3 is TGTGCCAGTAGTACCGATTACGAGCAGTACTTC. Amino acids: CASSTDYEQYF.

The chain employs TRBV11-2 and TRBJ2-2; D ambiguous. Trimming stripped 9 bases from V and 0 bases from J, with 5 bases between. Germline values: CDR1 SGHAT, CDR2 FQNNGV. The CDR3 is made up of 12 amino acids. The CDR3 loop is CASGSNTGELFF. CDR3 coding DNA: TGTGCCAGTGGTTCGAACACCGGGGAGCTGTTTTTT.

The CDR3 loop is CASSQVQGEVGSNQPQHF. In DNA, the CDR3 is TGCGCCAGCAGCCAAGTACAGGGAGAGGTGGGAAGCAATCAGCCCCAGCATTTT. The chain uses TRBV4-1 and TRBJ1-5, with D possibly being TRBD1 (6 bases). Germline assignment: CDR1 MGHRA and CDR2 YSYEKL. V was trimmed by 1 base and J by 1 base, leaving 17 bases between them. This CDR3 comprises 18 residues.

CDR3 protein: CASRPGHGLGADNSPLHF. The CDR3 bases are TGTGCCAGCAGGCCGGGACACGGGTTGGGCGCCGATAATTCACCCCTCCACTTT. The chain joins TRBV27 to TRBJ1-6; a possible D gene is TRBD1 (6 bases). Trimming removed 6 bases from V and 5 bases from J, with 23 bases in between. CDR1 and CDR2 from the germline V gene are MNHEY and SMNVEV (reference sequence). This CDR3 is 18 amino acids long.

The V and J genes are TRBV30 and TRBJ2-3, with TRBD2 identical over 12 bases. In germline, CDR1 is GTSNPN, CDR2 SVGIG (reference sequence). V gave up 2 bases and J gave up 0 bases; unmatched junction bases: 12. This CDR3 has 19 residues. The CDR3 here is CAWSFYRTSGTYSTDTQYF. The CDR3 nucleotides are TGTGCCTGGAGTTTTTATCGGACTAGCGGGACTTATAGCACAGATACGCAGTATTTT.

This clone was detected a few times. The genes are TRBV29-1 and TRBJ1-2; no firm D call. From germline, CDR1 is SQVTM and CDR2 ANQGSEA. The CDR3 runs to 14 residues. Trimming removed 5 bases from V and 4 bases from J, with 17 bases in between. DNA of the CDR3: TGCAGCGTTACACCGGGTCCGAGGGCCTATGGCTACACCTTC. The encoded protein is CSVTPGPRAYGYTF.

This clone turned up a few times. Other nucleotide sequences in the sample specify the same CDR3. This rearrangement joins TRBV7-9 to TRBJ2-7; D is ambiguous. Per germline, CDR1 SEHNR and CDR2 FQNEAQ (reference sequence). This CDR3 is built from 12 residues. The V end lost 1 base, the J end lost 3 bases, and 4 bases lay between the germline ends. CDR3 in DNA: TGTGCCAGCAGCTTAGGGAGCTACGAGCAGTACTTC. Amino acids: CASSLGSYEQYF.

The chain is built from TRBV9 and TRBJ2-2, with 8 nucleotides matching TRBD2. V was pared by 0 bases and J by 6 bases, with 7 bases of the junction left unmatched. The CDR3 length is 16 residues. CDR1 is SGDLS and CDR2 is YYNGEE in the germline V gene. CDR3 in amino acids: CASSVASGSWAGELFF. CDR3 nucleotides: TGTGCCAGCAGCGTAGCAAGCGGGAGTTGGGCCGGGGAGCTGTTTTTT.